This passage covers 23 T cell receptor beta chains from one sample sequenced in a study of technical replicates of blood from four donors. Sequencing was performed with immunoSEQ multiplex PCR; in TCRdb, only in-frame clones are kept and a portion is missing. The data show roughly 80,000 clones, nearly 96% seen once. Input material: T cells isolated from PBMCs. The receptor source for this set is a human donor in good health.

The V call is TRBV19, the J call TRBJ1-2, with 11 bases aligning to TRBD1. Germline V gives CDR1 LNHDA, CDR2 SQIVND (reference sequence). This CDR3 has 15 amino acids. Germline trimming cut 5 bases from V and 2 bases from J; bases unmatched to any gene: 4. The CDR3 sequence is CASSSGTGGNYGYTF. The CDR3 nucleotides read TGTGCCAGTAGTTCTGGGACAGGGGGAAACTATGGCTACACCTTC.

Of note for this clone: The sample holds other DNA sequences that translate to the same CDR3. The chain couples TRBV4-1 to TRBJ1-1; D call uncertain. In germline, CDR1 is MGHRA, CDR2 YSYEKL. Trimming took 0 bases from V and 2 from J, leaving 7 bases between them. The CDR3 extends over 14 amino acids. CDR3 sequence reads: CASSQDRLNTEAFF. For the CDR3, the DNA is TGCGCCAGCAGCCAAGACAGATTAAACACTGAAGCTTTCTTT.

The chain combines TRBV28 with TRBJ2-6; 7 nucleotides agree with TRBD2. The V segment lost 11 bases and the J segment 4 bases; nucleotides outside the gene matches: 8. Germline V gives CDR1 MDHEN, CDR2 SYDVKM. This CDR3 is 14 amino acids long. The CDR3 is CACEGRAGANVLTF. The CDR3, as DNA: TGTGCCTGCGAGGGGAGGGCAGGGGCCAACGTCCTGACTTTC. Filled out from reference TRBV28 and TRBJ2-6, the complete variable domain reads DVKVTQSSRYLVKRTGEKVFLECVQDMDHENMFWYRQDPGLGLRLIYFSYDVKMKEKGDIPEGYSVSREKKERFSLILESASTNQTSMYLCACEGRAGANVLTFGAGSRLTVL.

Here the CDR3 reads CASSRQGPLYEQYF. CDR3 DNA: TGTGCCAGCAGCCGTCAGGGGCCCTTATACGAGCAGTACTTC. The rearrangement uses TRBV13 and TRBJ2-7, with D possibly matching TRBD1 (6 bases). The germline CDR1 and CDR2 sequences are PRHDT and FYEKMQ (reference sequence). This CDR3 comprises 14 residues. With 5 bases removed from V and 4 bases from J, the gap between germline ends came to 15 bases.

This chain links TRBV6-1 with TRBJ2-5, with no clear D. V was clipped by 4 bases and J by 5 bases, with 17 bases between them. There are 15 residues in the CDR3. Germline CDR1 reads MNHNS; CDR2 reads SASEGT. CDR3 DNA sequence: TGTGCCAGCAGTGGCCTAGGCCTACATGGCGAGACCCAGTACTTC. It is translated as CASSGLGLHGETQYF.

This rearrangement joins TRBV5-1 to TRBJ1-3; no clear D. V lost 0 bases and J 0 bases, leaving 10 bases between the germline ends. Per the germline V gene, CDR1 is SGHRS and CDR2 is YFSETQ. The CDR3 runs to 16 residues. In nucleotides, the CDR3 is TGCGCCAGCAGCTTGGGTCCCGAGGACTCTGGAAACACCATATATTTT. Translating it yields CASSLGPEDSGNTIYF.

The gene calls are TRBV18 and TRBJ1-3; possible D gene TRBD1, 5 bases. The V gene lost 6 bases and the J gene lost 7 bases, with 16 bases spanning the gap. CDR1 is KGHSH, CDR2 LQKENI, per germline. The CDR3 extends over 14 amino acids. CDR3 in amino acids: CASSQGTGSNTIYF. The DNA for the CDR3 is TGTGCCAGCTCCCAAGGGACCGGGAGTAACACCATATATTTT.

The chain couples TRBV7-2 to TRBJ1-3, with D possibly TRBD1 on 5 matching bases. In germline, CDR1 is SGHTA, CDR2 FQGNSA. V was clipped by 3 bases and J by 0 bases, with 15 bases between them. CDR3 length: 17 residues. This chain's CDR3 is CASSFEPGGFSGNTIYF. The CDR3 region has the DNA TGTGCCAGCAGCTTTGAACCCGGGGGGTTCTCTGGAAACACCATATATTTT. Combining the CDR3 with reference TRBV7-2 and TRBJ1-3 gives the whole variable domain GAGVSQSPSNKVTEKGKDVELRCDPISGHTALYWYRQSLGQGLEFLIYFQGNSAPDKSGLPSDRFSAERTGGSVSTLTIQRTQQEDSAVYLCASSFEPGGFSGNTIYFGEGSWLTVV.

This rearrangement joins TRBV4-3 to TRBJ2-2, with 8 bases identical to TRBD1. The ends lost 4 bases at V and 6 bases at J; junction bases unmatched: 4. Germline V gene data show CDR1 as LGHNA and CDR2 as YSLEER. The CDR3 is 14 amino acids. DNA for the CDR3: TGCGCCAGCAGCCCGGACAGGGAATCCGGGGAGCTGTTTTTT. Amino acids: CASSPDRESGELFF.

A remark on this clone: The germline gene is not matched at one end of the junction; a read error may be the cause. The chain has TRBV7-8 and TRBJ1-4, with 7 bases aligning to TRBD1. This CDR3 region has 16 residues. Germline lookup yields CDR1 SGHVS and CDR2 FQNEAQ. The CDR3 loop reads CASSLLLGGSKEKLFF. The CDR3 bases are TGTGCCAGCAGCTTATTGTTAGGGGGCTCTAAGGAAAAACTGTTTTTT.

The chain has TRBV5-1 and TRBJ2-3; TRBD1 matches at 9 bases. V gave up 6 bases and J gave up 0 bases; unmatched junction bases: 14. Germline V gene sequence: CDR1 SGHRS, CDR2 YFSETQ. The CDR3 totals 18 residues. The CDR3 DNA follows: TGCGCCAGCACCAAGGACAGGGGTAGCGGTTCTAGCACAGATACGCAGTATTTT. Its protein is CASTKDRGSGSSTDTQYF.

The chain uses TRBV6-6 and TRBJ2-7; 7 bases align to TRBD1. CDR3 length: 13 amino acids. After removal of 9 bases from V and 2 bases from J, the junction contained 7 bases not matched to a gene. Looked up from germline, CDR1 is MNHNY and CDR2 is SVGAGI (reference sequence). The CDR3: CASCRDSTYEQYF. In DNA form, the CDR3 reads TGTGCCAGTTGCCGGGACAGTACCTACGAGCAGTACTTC.

The gene calls are TRBV19 and TRBJ1-5; possibly TRBD1 for D (5 bases). The germline gives CDR1 LNHDA, CDR2 SQIVND (reference sequence). The CDR3 totals 11 residues. Trimming removed 11 bases from V and 7 bases from J, with 12 bases in between. The CDR3 sequence is CAGGGLQPQHF. The DNA of the CDR3 is TGTGCCGGCGGGGGGTTACAGCCCCAGCATTTT. Combining the CDR3 with reference TRBV19 and TRBJ1-5 gives the whole variable domain DGGITQSPKYLFRKEGQNVTLSCEQNLNHDAMYWYRQDPGQGLRLIYYSQIVNDFQKGDIAEGYSVSREKKESFPLTVTSAQKNPTAFYLCAGGGLQPQHFGDGTRLSIL.

The chain carries TRBV7-3 and TRBJ2-1; 7 nucleotides line up with TRBD2. Unmatched junction bases numbered 9, after V lost 1 base and J lost 0 bases. Germline V lookup: CDR1 SGHTA, CDR2 FQGTGA. The CDR3 is 18 amino acids. The CDR3 nucleotides read TGTGCCAGCAGCTTAAAGCGTTGGGGCGGGAGCTCCTACAATGAGCAGTTCTTC. Translating gives CASSLKRWGGSSYNEQFF.

The genes are TRBV5-1 and TRBJ2-5; D possibly corresponds to TRBD2 (6 bases). The CDR3 is 15 amino acids. Trimming stripped 1 base from V and 5 bases from J, with 15 bases between. CDR1 and CDR2 from the germline V gene are SGHRS and YFSETQ. The CDR3 sequence is CASSLLRGPGETQYF. Here the CDR3 DNA reads TGCGCCAGCAGCTTGTTGCGGGGCCCCGGGGAGACCCAGTACTTC. Together with reference TRBV5-1 and TRBJ2-5, the CDR3 gives the full variable domain: KAGVTQTPRYLIKTRGQQVTLSCSPISGHRSVSWYQQTPGQGLQFLFEYFSETQRNKGNFPGRFSGRQFSNSRSEMNVSTLELGDSALYLCASSLLRGPGETQYFGPGTRLLVL.

The genes are TRBV11-1 and TRBJ2-7; 9 bases match TRBD2. Germline CDR1 SGHAT, CDR2 FQDESV (reference sequence). The CDR3 runs to 16 residues. V lost 5 bases, J lost 2 bases, and 10 bases stayed unmatched. CDR3 sequence (DNA): TGTGCCAGCAGCCGAACATTAGCGGGAGTAACCTACGAGCAGTACTTC. Translation: CASSRTLAGVTYEQYF.

The CDR3 nucleotides read TGTGCCAGCAGCTTGGACAGGGGAAGGGATCAGCCCCAGCATTTT. Protein product: CASSLDRGRDQPQHF. The chain employs TRBV7-2 and TRBJ1-5; 9 bases align to TRBD1. Losses at the gene ends were 3 bases for V and 5 bases for J; bases not matched to a gene: 5. This CDR3 is built from 15 residues. In germline, CDR1 is SGHTA, CDR2 FQGNSA.

The gene calls are TRBV7-8 and TRBJ2-7, with 11 bases matching TRBD2. Looked up from germline, CDR1 is SGHVS and CDR2 is FQNEAQ. The trim removed 4 bases at V and 2 bases at J, leaving 4 bases unmatched. CDR3 size: 15 residues. DNA of the CDR3: TGTGCCAGCAGCTATCCGACTAGCGGGACCTACGAGCAGTACTTC. It codes for CASSYPTSGTYEQYF. The variable domain in full, completed from reference TRBV7-8 and TRBJ2-7, reads GAGVSQSPRYKVAKRGQDVALRCDPISGHVSLFWYQQALGQGPEFLTYFQNEAQLDKSGLPSDRFFAERPEGSVSTLKIQRTQQEDSAVYLCASSYPTSGTYEQYFGPGTRLTVT.

The chain uses TRBV5-1 and TRBJ2-3; 14 nucleotides line up with TRBD2. J lost 1 base, V lost 5 bases, and 12 bases had no gene match. The CDR3 covers 19 residues. Germline V lookup: CDR1 SGHRS, CDR2 YFSETQ. The CDR3 coding sequence is TGCGCCAGCAGTCGGTTGGGACTAGCGGGAGAGTGGGGCACAGATACGCAGTATTTT. Its translation: CASSRLGLAGEWGTDTQYF. The variable domain in full, completed from reference TRBV5-1 and TRBJ2-3, reads KAGVTQTPRYLIKTRGQQVTLSCSPISGHRSVSWYQQTPGQGLQFLFEYFSETQRNKGNFPGRFSGRQFSNSRSEMNVSTLELGDSALYLCASSRLGLAGEWGTDTQYFGPGTRLTVL.

V and J are TRBV4-1 and TRBJ2-1; 11 nucleotides align to TRBD2. Looked up from germline, CDR1 is MGHRA and CDR2 is YSYEKL. The ends lost 0 bases at V and 9 bases at J; junction bases unmatched: 10. The CDR3 has 17 residues. DNA for the CDR3: TGCGCCAGCAGCCAAGATGGACAACTAGCGGGAGATAGTGAGCAGTTCTTC. Protein product: CASSQDGQLAGDSEQFF.

The count of this clone is one. V gene TRBV6-1 combines with J gene TRBJ1-2; maybe TRBD1 (5 bases). CDR3 length: 13 amino acids. From germline, CDR1 is MNHNS and CDR2 SASEGT. Trimming pared 2 bases from V and 3 bases from J, leaving 7 bases between. This CDR3 is CASSEQGDYGYTF. CDR3 nucleotides: TGTGCCAGCAGTGAACAGGGCGACTATGGCTACACCTTC.

The chain carries TRBV5-4 and TRBJ2-1; 7 bases fit TRBD2. V was pared by 4 bases and J by 3 bases, with 7 bases of the junction left unmatched. CDR3 length: 15 residues. The V gene's germline CDR1 is SGHNT and CDR2 YYREEE (reference sequence). CDR3 nucleotides: TGTGCCAGCAGCGTGGGGACTACCGGCTACAATGAGCAGTTCTTC. Translation: CASSVGTTGYNEQFF.

The CDR3 here is CASLPGQGEKLFF. CDR3 nucleotides: TGTGCCAGCTTACCGGGACAGGGTGAAAAACTGTTTTTT. This chain uses TRBV18 with TRBJ1-4; 9 bases match TRBD1. The germline gives CDR1 KGHSH, CDR2 LQKENI. CDR3 size: 13 residues. V lost 7 bases and J lost 7; bases outside the gene matches: 4.